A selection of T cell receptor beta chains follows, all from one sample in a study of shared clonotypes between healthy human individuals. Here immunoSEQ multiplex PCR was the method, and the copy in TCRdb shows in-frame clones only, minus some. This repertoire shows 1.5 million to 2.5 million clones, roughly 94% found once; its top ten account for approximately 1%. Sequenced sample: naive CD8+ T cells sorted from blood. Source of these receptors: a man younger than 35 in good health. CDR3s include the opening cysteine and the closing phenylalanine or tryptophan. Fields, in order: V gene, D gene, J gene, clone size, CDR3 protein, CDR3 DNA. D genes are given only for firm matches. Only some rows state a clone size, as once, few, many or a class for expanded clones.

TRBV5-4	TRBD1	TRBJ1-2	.	CASTRDSYGYTF	TGTGCCAGCACCCGGGACAGCTATGGCTACACCTTC
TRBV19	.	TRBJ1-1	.	CASSISPIGTEAFF	TGTGCCAGTAGTATAAGCCCTATTGGCACTGAAGCTTTCTTT
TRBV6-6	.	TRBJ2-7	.	CASSYQVYEQYF	TGTGCCAGCAGTTACCAGGTATACGAGCAGTACTTC
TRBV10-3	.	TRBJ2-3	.	CAIKAELTDTQYF	TGTGCCATCAAGGCCGAACTCACAGATACGCAGTATTTT
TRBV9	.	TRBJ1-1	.	CASGSGGNTEAFF	TGTGCCAGCGGATCTGGTGGAAACACTGAAGCTTTCTTT
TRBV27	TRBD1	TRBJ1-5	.	CATKTGTGGNQPQHF	TGTGCCACCAAAACCGGGACAGGGGGCAATCAGCCCCAGCATTTT
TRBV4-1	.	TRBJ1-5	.	CASAVGGGKRNQPQHF	TGCGCCAGCGCGGTCGGGGGAGGGAAGCGAAATCAGCCCCAGCATTTT
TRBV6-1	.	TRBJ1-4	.	CASSEGSGPTNEKLFF	TGTGCCAGCAGTGAAGGGTCCGGGCCAACTAATGAAAAACTGTTTTTT
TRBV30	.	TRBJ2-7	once	CAWSSPQGYEQYF	TGTGCCTGGAGTTCTCCACAGGGATACGAGCAGTACTTC
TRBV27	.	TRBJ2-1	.	CASSFDSYNEQFF	TGTGCCAGCAGTTTCGACAGCTACAATGAGCAGTTCTTC
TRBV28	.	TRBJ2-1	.	CASLPPEGSYNEQFF	TGTGCCAGCCTCCCCCCGGAGGGCTCCTACAATGAGCAGTTCTTC
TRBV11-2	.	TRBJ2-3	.	CASSTPDATRDTQYF	TGTGCCAGCAGCACTCCGGACGCCACTCGGGATACGCAGTATTTT
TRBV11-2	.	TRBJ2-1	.	CASSLTGGGREDSRFF	TGTGCCAGCAGCTTAACAGGGGGGGGCCGGGAGGACTCAAGGTTCTTC
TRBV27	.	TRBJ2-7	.	CASSLGTDPYEQYF	TGTGCCAGCAGTTTGGGGACGGACCCCTACGAGCAGTACTTC
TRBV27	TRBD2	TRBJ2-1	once	CASSPSGGNYEQFF	TGTGCCAGCAGTCCCAGCGGGGGGAATTATGAGCAGTTCTTC
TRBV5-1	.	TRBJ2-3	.	CASSPGNQPDTQYF	TGCGCCAGCAGCCCGGGTAATCAGCCGGATACGCAGTATTTT
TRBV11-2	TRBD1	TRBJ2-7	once	CASSLGTGRSYEQYF	TGTGCCAGCAGCTTAGGGACAGGCCGTTCCTACGAGCAGTACTTC
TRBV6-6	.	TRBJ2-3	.	CASSLSRLGVPDTQYF	TGTGCCAGCAGTTTATCACGCCTCGGTGTTCCAGATACGCAGTATTTT
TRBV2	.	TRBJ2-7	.	CASSGTASYEQYF	TGTGCCAGCAGTGGGACCGCCTCCTACGAGCAGTACTTC
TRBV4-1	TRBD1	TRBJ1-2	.	CASSQDRGRNYGYTF	TGCGCCAGCAGCCAAGACAGGGGGCGCAACTATGGCTACACCTTC
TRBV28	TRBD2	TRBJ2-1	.	CASSPGWSGGPEQFF	TGTGCCAGCAGTCCCGGTTGGAGCGGGGGACCAGAGCAGTTCTTC
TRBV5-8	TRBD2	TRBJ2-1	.	CASSLARLAGGHGEQFF	TGTGCCAGCAGCTTGGCTCGACTAGCGGGGGGCCACGGTGAGCAGTTCTTC
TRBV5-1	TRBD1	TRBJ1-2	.	CASSLDPDRENYGYTF	TGCGCCAGCAGCTTGGACCCGGACAGGGAGAACTATGGCTACACCTTC
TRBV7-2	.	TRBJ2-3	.	CASSLTTSTYTDTQYF	TGTGCCAGCAGCTTAACGACTAGTACCTACACAGATACGCAGTATTTT
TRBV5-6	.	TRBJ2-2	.	CASSSGAPFISGELFF	TGTGCCAGCAGCTCGGGGGCCCCTTTTATCTCCGGGGAGCTGTTTTTT
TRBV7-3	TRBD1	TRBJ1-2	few	CASSSPTGGDYGYTF	TGTGCCAGCAGCTCTCCGACAGGGGGCGACTATGGCTACACCTTC
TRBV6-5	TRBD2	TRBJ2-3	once	CASSYSSGGWADTQYF	TGTGCCAGCAGTTACTCTAGCGGGGGTTGGGCAGATACGCAGTATTTT
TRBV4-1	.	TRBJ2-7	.	CASSPQIPTPLYEQYF	TGCGCCAGCAGCCCACAAATACCTACGCCCCTCTACGAGCAGTACTTC
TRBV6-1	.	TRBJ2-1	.	CASSEPIPLYNEQFF	TGTGCCAGCAGTGAACCTATTCCTCTTTACAATGAGCAGTTCTTC
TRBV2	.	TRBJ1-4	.	CASSEWGSGGNEKLFF	TGTGCCAGCAGTGAATGGGGGTCAGGCGGAAATGAAAAACTGTTTTTT
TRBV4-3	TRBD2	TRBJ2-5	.	CASSRKLAEQETQYF	TGCGCCAGCAGCCGCAAACTAGCGGAACAAGAGACCCAGTACTTC
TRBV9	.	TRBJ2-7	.	CASSVADGYEQYF	TGTGCCAGCAGCGTAGCCGACGGCTACGAGCAGTACTTC
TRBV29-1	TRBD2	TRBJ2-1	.	CSVLGLAMSDEQFF	TGCAGCGTTCTGGGACTAGCGATGAGCGATGAGCAGTTCTTC
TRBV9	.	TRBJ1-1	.	CASSASTQEITEAFF	TGTGCCAGCAGCGCAAGTACCCAAGAAATCACTGAAGCTTTCTTT
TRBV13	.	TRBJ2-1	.	CASSSGPLGEQFF	TGTGCCAGCAGCTCCGGACCATTGGGTGAGCAGTTCTTC
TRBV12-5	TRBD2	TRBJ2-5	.	CASALTSGTQETQYF	TGTGCTAGTGCTTTGACTAGCGGGACTCAAGAGACCCAGTACTTC
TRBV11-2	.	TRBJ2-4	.	CASSPLGQLFLAKNIQYF	TGTGCCAGCAGCCCACTTGGACAGCTCTTTTTAGCCAAAAACATTCAGTACTTC
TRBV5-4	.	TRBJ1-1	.	CASTPWQGTEAFF	TGTGCCAGCACCCCATGGCAGGGCACTGAAGCTTTCTTT
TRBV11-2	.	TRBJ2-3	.	CASSPIQADTQYF	TGTGCCAGCAGCCCGATTCAGGCAGATACGCAGTATTTT
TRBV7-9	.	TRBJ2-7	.	CASSRQSSYEQYF	TGTGCCAGCAGCCGACAGTCCTCCTACGAGCAGTACTTC
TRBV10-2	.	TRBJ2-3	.	CASSELVDSTDTQYF	TGCGCCAGCAGTGAGTTAGTGGATAGCACAGATACGCAGTATTTT
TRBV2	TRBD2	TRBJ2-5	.	CASSGRLADPSETQYF	TGTGCCAGCAGTGGTCGACTAGCGGATCCCTCGGAGACCCAGTACTTC
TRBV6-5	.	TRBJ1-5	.	CASSYSGVGEPQHF	TGTGCCAGCAGTTATTCGGGGGTGGGAGAGCCCCAGCATTTT
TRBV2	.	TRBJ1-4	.	CASSDAPYEKLFF	TGTGCCAGCAGTGACGCGCCGTACGAAAAACTGTTTTTT